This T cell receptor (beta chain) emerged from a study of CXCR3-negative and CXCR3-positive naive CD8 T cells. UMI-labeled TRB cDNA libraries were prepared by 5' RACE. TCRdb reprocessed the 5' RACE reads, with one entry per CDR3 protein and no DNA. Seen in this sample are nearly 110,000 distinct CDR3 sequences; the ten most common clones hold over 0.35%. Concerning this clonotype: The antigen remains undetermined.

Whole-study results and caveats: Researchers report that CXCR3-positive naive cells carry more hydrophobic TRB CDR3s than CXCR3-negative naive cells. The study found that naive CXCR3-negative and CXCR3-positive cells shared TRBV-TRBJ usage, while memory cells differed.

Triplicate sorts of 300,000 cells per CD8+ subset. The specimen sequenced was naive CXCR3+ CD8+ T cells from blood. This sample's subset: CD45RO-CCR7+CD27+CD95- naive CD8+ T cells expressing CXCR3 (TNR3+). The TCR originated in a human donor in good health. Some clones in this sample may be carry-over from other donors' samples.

CDR3 in amino acids: CASKVTANTGELFF. V is TRBV6-2 or TRBV6-3 and J is TRBJ2-2. The CDR3 totals 14 residues. Germline CDR1 and CDR2: MNHEY and SVGEGT.